These 21 T cell receptor beta chains were sequenced from one sample in a study of T-cell reconstitution after alpha-beta-depleted transplantation in children. Unique molecular identifiers were used in preparing the TCRbeta library. TCRdb re-called the PCR reads through MiXCR, storing one row per CDR3 protein. The table has roughly 350,000 distinct CDR3 sequences, about 9.4% seen once; the top ten hold 2% to 3%. Source: PBMCs from the stem cell graft donor, taken from the stem cell graft. Source of these receptors: a human donor who donated a stem cell graft to a child with acute lymphoblastic leukemia.

This clonotype was picked up a small number of times. The chain combines TRBV29-1 with TRBJ2-2; a weak D match, TRBD1 (6 bases). In germline, CDR1 is SQVTM, CDR2 ANQGSEA. The germline V and J ends were trimmed by 1 base and 6 bases, with 18 bases remaining between them. The CDR3 length is 16 residues. CDR3 loop: CSVEGSGGPSAGELFF. DNA for the CDR3: TGCAGCGTTGAAGGATCTGGGGGCCCTAGTGCCGGGGAGCTGTTTTTT.

The chain recombines TRBV20-1 with TRBJ2-1; D unclear. Per germline, CDR1 DFQATT and CDR2 SNEGSKA (reference sequence). The CDR3 is made up of 13 amino acids. V was trimmed by 7 bases and J by 8 bases, leaving 18 bases between them. The CDR3, as DNA: TGCAGTGTGGGGTCGGGCTCTGGGCATGAGCAGTTCTTC. Its translation is CSVGSGSGHEQFF.

The chain uses TRBV11-2 and TRBJ2-1, with 11 bases that match TRBD2. Germline assignment: CDR1 SGHAT and CDR2 FQNNGV. Trimming removed 6 bases from V and 0 bases from J; junction bases left unmatched: 4. The CDR3 has 16 amino acids. CDR3 sequence (DNA): TGTGCCAGCAGACGTAGCGGGAGGGTCTCCTACAATGAGCAGTTCTTC. It codes for CASRRSGRVSYNEQFF.

The chain joins TRBV20-1 to TRBJ2-1; D unclear. This CDR3 has 12 amino acids. Trimming pared 0 bases from V and 4 bases from J, leaving 4 bases between. Germline V lookup: CDR1 DFQATT, CDR2 SNEGSKA (reference sequence). Here the CDR3 reads CSAREKYNEQFF. The DNA for the CDR3 is TGCAGTGCTAGAGAGAAGTACAATGAGCAGTTCTTC.

V and J are TRBV18 and TRBJ2-6, with D possibly being TRBD1 (5 bases). CDR1 and CDR2 (germline): KGHSH, LQKENI. Trimming removed 2 bases from V and 4 bases from J, with 12 bases in between. The CDR3 has 16 residues. CDR3 sequence: CASSPGRASGANVLTF. The CDR3 coding sequence is TGTGCCAGCTCACCAGGCAGGGCCTCCGGGGCCAACGTCCTGACTTTC.

This clonotype was detected ten times or more. The rearrangement links TRBV5-1 to TRBJ2-1; D remains ambiguous. This CDR3 is 12 amino acids long. The germline V gene encodes CDR1 SGHRS and CDR2 YFSETQ. V gave up 4 bases and J gave up 6 bases, with 8 bases separating them. The CDR3 protein is CASSSSANEQFF. CDR3 in DNA: TGCGCCAGCAGCAGTAGTGCCAATGAGCAGTTCTTC.

The table lists this clonotype with many counts. The chain couples TRBV7-2 to TRBJ2-7; TRBD1 agrees at 9 bases. The CDR3 extends over 15 amino acids. V lost 3 bases and J lost 0; bases outside the gene matches: 3. Germline CDR1 is SGHTA and CDR2 is FQGNSA. The CDR3 sequence is CASSLDRGRSYEQYF. The CDR3 bases are TGTGCCAGCAGCTTGGACAGGGGCCGCTCCTACGAGCAGTACTTC.

J is TRBJ2-7 and V is TRBV20-1; D might be TRBD2 (7 bases). This CDR3 has 14 amino acids. Per germline, CDR1 DFQATT and CDR2 SNEGSKA (reference sequence). V was clipped by 6 bases and J by 6 bases, with 21 bases between them. Here the CDR3 DNA reads TGCAGTGCCACCCCTGGGGGGGCGCCGCGCGAGCAGTACTTC. Encoded protein: CSATPGGAPREQYF.

In this sample, this clonotype turned up many times. The chain has TRBV9 and TRBJ2-1; possible D gene TRBD1, 5 bases. The ends were cut back, 0 bases at V and 0 bases at J, with 16 bases in the middle. The CDR3 is 18 residues long. Germline assignment: CDR1 SGDLS and CDR2 YYNGEE. The CDR3 loop reads CASSVESPGIRSYNEQFF. The CDR3, as DNA: TGTGCCAGCAGCGTAGAGTCCCCAGGGATCCGCTCCTACAATGAGCAGTTCTTC. Based on the CDR3 plus reference TRBV9 and TRBJ2-1, the full variable domain is DSGVTQTPKHLITATGQRVTLRCSPRSGDLSVYWYQQSLDQGLQFLIQYYNGEERAKGNILERFSAQQFPDLHSELNLSSLELGDSALYFCASSVESPGIRSYNEQFFGPGTRLTVL.

This chain links TRBV12-5 with TRBJ2-2; D is uncertain. The germline gives CDR1 LGHNT, CDR2 FRNRAP. V gave up 1 base and J gave up 7 bases, with 16 bases separating them. This CDR3 contains 16 residues. As DNA, the CDR3 is TGTGCTAGTGGTTTGGAACTCTATAGGCGGCACGGGGAGCTGTTTTTT. Its translation is CASGLELYRRHGELFF. Looking up the rest from reference TRBV12-5 and TRBJ2-2 gives the full variable domain: DARVTQTPRHKVTEMGQEVTMRCQPILGHNTVFWYRQTMMQGLELLAYFRNRAPLDDSGMPKDRFSAEMPDATLATLKIQPSEPRDSAVYFCASGLELYRRHGELFFGEGSRLTVL.

The chain recombines TRBV18 with TRBJ1-2, with D hard to call. Germline V CDR1 and CDR2: KGHSH, LQKENI. This CDR3 has 14 residues. V lost 3 bases, J lost 8 bases, and 16 bases lay in between. This CDR3 is CASSPADGRNGYTF. The DNA of the CDR3 is TGTGCCAGCTCACCGGCAGACGGACGAAACGGCTACACCTTC.

This clonotype appeared a few times. J is TRBJ2-2 and V is TRBV29-1, with D possibly being TRBD2 (7 bases). The V end lost 6 bases, the J end lost 5 bases, and 19 bases lay between the germline ends. Germline CDR1 and CDR2: SQVTM and ANQGSEA. The CDR3 runs 15 residues. CDR3: CSVIVGGARTGELFF. CDR3 DNA: TGCAGCGTCATAGTAGGGGGGGCGCGAACCGGGGAGCTGTTTTTT.

The gene calls are TRBV15 and TRBJ2-3; D is ambiguous. V was cut by 5 bases and J by 2 bases, with 8 bases left in between. The CDR3 has 13 amino acids. CDR1 is LNHNV, CDR2 YYDKDF, per germline (reference sequence). The CDR3 DNA follows: TGTGCCACCAGCGGGCGACTCACAGATACGCAGTATTTT. Its protein product is CATSGRLTDTQYF.

The chain is built from TRBV5-1 and TRBJ2-5, with 13 bases aligning to TRBD2. After removal of 3 bases from V and 0 bases from J, the junction contained 2 bases not matched to a gene. Germline loops: CDR1 SGHRS, CDR2 YFSETQ. The CDR3 contains 16 residues. CDR3 nucleotides: TGCGCCAGCAGCTACGGGACTAGCGGGAACCAAGAGACCCAGTACTTC. This encodes CASSYGTSGNQETQYF.

In this sample, this clonotype turned up many times. V and J are TRBV5-1 and TRBJ2-1; TRBD1 agrees at 7 bases. The CDR3 totals 16 residues. J gave up 0 bases and V 3 bases, and 6 bases lay outside the gene matches. Germline CDR1 reads SGHRS; CDR2 reads YFSETQ. CDR3 residues: CASSYVYRGSYNEQFF. The CDR3 DNA follows: TGCGCCAGCAGCTACGTATACAGGGGCTCCTACAATGAGCAGTTCTTC.

The chain carries TRBV7-9 and TRBJ1-1, with D maybe TRBD1 (6 bases). CDR3 size: 12 residues. Germline CDR1 is SEHNR and CDR2 is FQNEAQ (reference sequence). With 2 bases removed from V and 5 bases from J, the gap between germline ends came to 6 bases. The CDR3 coding sequence is TGTGCCAGCAGCTTAACAGGGACTGAAGCTTTCTTT. Encoded protein: CASSLTGTEAFF.

This rearrangement joins TRBV30 to TRBJ1-1; 7 positions match TRBD1. The germline V gene has CDR1 GTSNPN and CDR2 SVGIG (reference sequence). This CDR3 contains 14 residues. Trimming took 3 bases from V and 0 from J; bases not matched to a gene: 4. This CDR3 reads CAWSSGQLNTEAFF. The CDR3 bases are TGTGCCTGGAGCTCGGGACAGTTGAACACTGAAGCTTTCTTT.

The chain combines TRBV2 with TRBJ1-6; 7 bases match TRBD1. The CDR3 length is 16 residues. CDR1 is SNHLY and CDR2 is FYNNEI in the germline V gene. Trimming cost V 3 bases and J 8 bases; bases outside gene matches: 10. CDR3 bases: TGTGCCAGCAGTGATCAAGGGGGCGTTCTACATTCACCCCTCCACTTT. It is translated as CASSDQGGVLHSPLHF.

This clonotype was observed a few times. The chain combines TRBV12-3 or TRBV12-4 with TRBJ2-7, with D unresolved. This CDR3 is built from 13 residues. V lost 4 bases and J lost 3, with 10 bases in between. CDR3 residues: CASSSGDLYEQYF. The CDR3 DNA is TGTGCCAGCAGTTCCGGAGACCTCTACGAGCAGTACTTC.

This clonotype was seen ten or more times. The V call is TRBV7-8, the J call TRBJ2-2; D gene unclear. Germline CDR1 and CDR2: SGHVS and FQNEAQ. Deletions cut 2 bases from V and 1 base from J, with 5 bases between. The CDR3 is 14 amino acids. The chain's CDR3 is CASSLSLNTGELFF. Here the CDR3 DNA reads TGTGCCAGCAGCTTATCTCTGAACACCGGGGAGCTGTTTTTT.

This clonotype was recorded a few times. The chain employs TRBV7-8 and TRBJ2-2; TRBD2 matches at 10 bases. J was trimmed by 7 bases and V by 3 bases; bases with no gene match: 8. This CDR3 is 16 amino acids long. From germline, CDR1 is SGHVS and CDR2 FQNEAQ. CDR3 residues: CASSFPGLAGVGELFF. The DNA for the CDR3 is TGTGCCAGCAGCTTCCCAGGGCTAGCGGGAGTCGGGGAGCTGTTTTTT.